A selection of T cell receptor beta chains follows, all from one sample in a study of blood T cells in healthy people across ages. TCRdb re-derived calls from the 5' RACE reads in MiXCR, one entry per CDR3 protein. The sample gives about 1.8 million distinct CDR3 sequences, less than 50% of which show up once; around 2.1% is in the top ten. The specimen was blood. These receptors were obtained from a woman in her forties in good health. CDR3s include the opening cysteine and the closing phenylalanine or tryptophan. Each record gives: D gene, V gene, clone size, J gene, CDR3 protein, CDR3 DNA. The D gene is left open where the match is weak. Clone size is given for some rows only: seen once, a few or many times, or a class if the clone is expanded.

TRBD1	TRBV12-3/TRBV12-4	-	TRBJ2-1	CASSIGTGPPNEQFF	TGTGCCAGCAGTATAGGGACAGGGCCCCCCAATGAGCAGTTCTTC
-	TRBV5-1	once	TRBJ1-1	CASRGLGEKNTEAFF	TGCGCCAGCAGGGGGCTCGGGGAGAAAAACACTGAAGCTTTCTTT
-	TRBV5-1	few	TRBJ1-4	CASSHPGGAEKLFF	TGCGCCAGCAGCCATCCCGGAGGGGCTGAAAAACTGTTTTTT
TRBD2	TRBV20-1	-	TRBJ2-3	CSALPPSGGGTDTQYF	TGCAGTGCCCTGCCCCCTAGCGGGGGAGGCACAGATACGCAGTATTTT
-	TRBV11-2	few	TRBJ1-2	CASSPGGDYGYTF	TGTGCCAGCAGCCCCGGGGGGGACTATGGCTACACCTTC
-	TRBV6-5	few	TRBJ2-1	CASSSYSGTNGEQFF	TGTGCCAGCAGTTCCTATTCCGGGACAAATGGTGAGCAGTTCTTC
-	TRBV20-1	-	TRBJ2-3	CSAGGIYTDTQYF	TGCAGTGCTGGGGGGATCTACACAGATACGCAGTATTTT
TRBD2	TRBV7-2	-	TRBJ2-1	CAAGVSSYNEQFF	TGTGCCGCGGGGGTGAGCTCCTACAATGAGCAGTTCTTC
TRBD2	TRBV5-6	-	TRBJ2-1	CASSLGGLAGATYNEQFF	TGTGCCAGCAGCTTAGGAGGACTAGCGGGGGCCACCTACAATGAGCAGTTCTTC
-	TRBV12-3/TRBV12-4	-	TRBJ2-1	CASSFEPYEQFF	TGTGCCAGCAGTTTCGAACCTTACGAGCAGTTCTTC
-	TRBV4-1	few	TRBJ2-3	CASSKQETSTDTQYF	TGCGCCAGTAGCAAACAGGAAACTAGCACAGATACGCAGTATTTT
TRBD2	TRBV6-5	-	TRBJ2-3	CASSYWRLAGGASTSTDTQYF	TGTGCCAGCAGTTACTGGAGACTAGCGGGGGGCGCCTCAACTAGCACAGATACGCAGTATTTT
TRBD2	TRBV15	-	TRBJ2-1	CATSGGMTSGGAAEQFF	TGTGCCACCAGCGGCGGAATGACTAGCGGGGGGGCCGCTGAGCAGTTCTTC
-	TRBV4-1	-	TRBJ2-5	CASSQDGRTIAGAGEETQYF	TGCGCCAGCAGCCAAGATGGTCGGACTATAGCAGGGGCCGGGGAAGAGACCCAGTACTTC
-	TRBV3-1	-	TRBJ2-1	CASSPQRVVFNEQFF	TGTGCCAGCAGCCCTCAGCGAGTAGTCTTCAATGAGCAGTTCTTC
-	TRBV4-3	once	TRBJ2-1	CVSSQEELHNEQFF	TGCGTCAGCAGCCAAGAAGAACTCCACAATGAGCAGTTCTTC
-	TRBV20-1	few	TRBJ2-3	CSARVVGTDTQYF	TGCAGTGCCCGTGTCGTAGGCACAGATACGCAGTATTTT
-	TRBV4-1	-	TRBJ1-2	CASSQDLIWGTTGNDYSYTF	TGCGCCAGCAGCCAAGATCTAATTTGGGGTACTACAGGGAATGACTATAGCTACACCTTC
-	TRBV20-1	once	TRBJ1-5	CSARALGTIGGNQPQHF	TGCAGTGCTAGAGCTCTCGGGACTATCGGGGGTAATCAGCCCCAGCATTTT
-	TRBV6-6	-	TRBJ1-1	CASSYEALNTEAFF	TGTGCCAGCAGTTACGAGGCTTTGAACACTGAAGCTTTCTTT